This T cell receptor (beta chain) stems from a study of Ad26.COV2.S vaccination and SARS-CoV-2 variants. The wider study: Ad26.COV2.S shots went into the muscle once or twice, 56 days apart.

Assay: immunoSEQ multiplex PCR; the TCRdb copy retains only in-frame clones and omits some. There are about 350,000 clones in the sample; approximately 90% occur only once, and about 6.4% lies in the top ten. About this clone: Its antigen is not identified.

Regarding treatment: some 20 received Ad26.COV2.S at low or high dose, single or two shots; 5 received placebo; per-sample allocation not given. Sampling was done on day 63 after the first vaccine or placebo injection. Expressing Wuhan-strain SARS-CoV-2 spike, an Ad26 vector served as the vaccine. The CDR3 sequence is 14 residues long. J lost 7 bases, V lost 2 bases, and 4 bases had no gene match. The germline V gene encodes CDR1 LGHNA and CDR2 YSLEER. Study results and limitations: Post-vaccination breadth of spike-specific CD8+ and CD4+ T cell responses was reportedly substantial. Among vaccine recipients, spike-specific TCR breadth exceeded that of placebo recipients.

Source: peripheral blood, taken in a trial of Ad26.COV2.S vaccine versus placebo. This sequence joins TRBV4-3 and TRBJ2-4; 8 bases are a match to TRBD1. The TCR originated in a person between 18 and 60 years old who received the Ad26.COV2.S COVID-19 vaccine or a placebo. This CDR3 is CASSQRQGQNIQYF. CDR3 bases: TGCGCCAGCAGCCAAAGACAGGGGCAGAACATTCAGTACTTC.